This T cell receptor (beta chain) originates from a study of post-analysis software for immune sequencing data. Points from the study as a whole: Patients used several TRBV segments, including TRBV5-6, TRBV5-1 and TRBV20-1, more often than controls.

As concerns this clonotype: Antigen specificity is unknown.

J gave up 5 bases and V 2 bases, and 8 bases lay outside the gene matches. The CDR3 totals 15 residues. Germline V gene sequence: CDR1 MGHRA, CDR2 YSYEKL. Unique molecular identifiers had been added to the TCR beta cDNA libraries. cDNA molecules numbering about 480,000 came from about 0.94 to 9.7 million T cells. TCRdb called the PCR reads again in MiXCR, with one record for every CDR3 protein. The sample has 450,000 to 650,000 distinct CDR3 sequences; 44% are singletons. The chain employs TRBV4-1 and TRBJ1-1; 7 bases agree with TRBD1. Sequences were obtained from blood. The receptor was isolated from a girl aged 5 to 17 with multiple sclerosis. The CDR3 DNA reads TGCGCCAGCAGCCAATCACGACAGGGAGGAACTGAAGCTTTCTTT. Protein sequence: CASSQSRQGGTEAFF.